These 30 T cell receptor beta chains were sequenced from one sample in a study of identical twins (dated by TCRdb to the mid-2010s). The library was made by 5' RACE. TCRdb lists the instrument as Illumina HiSeq 2000. TCRdb took the public reads, trimmed them with fastp at Q25, ran MiXCR for clone calling and kept in-frame beta chains. Merged by CDR3 protein, the rows form single entries marked with the most common genes and DNA. The sample has 500,000 to 600,000 distinct CDR3 sequences on record, roughly a fifth of them singletons. Together, the top ten hold approximately 0.95% of the sample. The same data also went into a second study, on T cells expressing NK-cell markers.

Input material: CD4+ T cells sorted from blood. These TCRs come from a young woman in good health.

The genes are TRBV27 and TRBJ2-3, with D maybe TRBD1 (6 bases). The CDR3 spans 13 residues. V lost 5 bases to trimming and J lost 10 bases, with 16 bases between them. From germline, CDR1 is MNHEY and CDR2 SMNVEV (reference sequence). The chain's CDR3 is CASSPEGDIAQYF. CDR3 DNA: TGTGCCAGCAGTCCCGAGGGGGATATCGCGCAGTATTTT.

V and J are TRBV7-9 and TRBJ2-5; D assignment may be TRBD1 or TRBD2 (5 bases each). This CDR3 contains 12 residues. Germline CDR1 reads SEHNR; CDR2 reads FQNEAQ (reference sequence). Trimming left V 4 bases short and J 13 bases short, with 16 bases between. The CDR3 region has the DNA TGTGCCAGCAGCTCCGGGACCTTTCCTCGGTACTTC. Translation gives CASSSGTFPRYF.

Many counts were recorded for this clonotype. The chain employs TRBV5-1 and TRBJ1-5, with D possibly matching TRBD1 (5 bases). The CDR3 totals 11 residues. Between the trimmed V and J ends, which lost 10 bases and 6 bases, there was a span of 11 bases. CDR1 and CDR2 from the germline V gene are SGHRS and YFSETQ. The CDR3, as DNA: TGCGCCGCATGGGGGAGTCAGCCCCAGCATTTT. Translating it yields CAAWGSQPQHF.

This clonotype was observed a handful of times. The rearrangement uses TRBV29-1 and TRBJ2-2; 7 nucleotides agree with TRBD1. V dropped 7 bases and J dropped 5; count of bases not matched to a gene: 13. Germline V gives CDR1 SQVTM, CDR2 ANQGSEA. CDR3 length equals 15 residues. CDR3 nucleotide sequence: TGCAGCGCTAGGGAAAGGGGGCGGAATACCGGGGAGCTGTTTTTT. It is translated as CSARERGRNTGELFF.

This chain joins TRBV6-1 and TRBJ2-7; D is uncertain. The CDR3 extends over 13 amino acids. Deletions cut 6 bases from V and 6 bases from J, with 15 bases between. Germline CDR1 reads MNHNS; CDR2 reads SASEGT. Here the CDR3 DNA reads TGTGCCAGCAGGCCCCCTTCTCAGCCCGAGCAGTACTTC. Translating gives CASRPPSQPEQYF.

The rearrangement joins TRBV7-2 to TRBJ2-3; 7 bases line up with TRBD2. The germline gives CDR1 SGHTA, CDR2 FQGNSA. CDR3 length equals 14 residues. V gave up 5 bases and J gave up 4 bases; unmatched junction bases: 6. In DNA, the CDR3 is TGTGCCAGCAGCCCTGGACTAGTTTCAGATACGCAGTATTTT. Translating it yields CASSPGLVSDTQYF.

The genes are TRBV3-1 and TRBJ1-1; D might be TRBD1 (5 bases). The V gene lost 3 bases and the J gene lost 6 bases, with 14 bases spanning the gap. Germline V lookup: CDR1 LGHDT, CDR2 YNNKEL (reference sequence). This CDR3 contains 14 residues. CDR3 DNA: TGTGCCAGCAGCCATCGGGGGGTGAAGGCTGAAGCTTTCTTT. Translation: CASSHRGVKAEAFF. The complete variable domain, with remaining parts taken from reference TRBV3-1 and TRBJ1-1, reads DTAVSQTPKYLVTQMGNDKSIKCEQNLGHDTMYWYKQDSKKFLKIMFSYNNKELIINETVPNRFSPKSPDKAHLNLHINSLELGDSAVYFCASSHRGVKAEAFFGQGTRLTVV.

This clonotype was seen a handful of times. The CDR3 spells CSAEPLAGNYNEQFF. Written as DNA, the CDR3 is TGCAGTGCCGAGCCTCTAGCGGGTAACTACAATGAGCAGTTCTTC. The chain has TRBV20-1 and TRBJ2-1; 8 positions match TRBD2. The CDR3 has 15 residues. Per germline, CDR1 DFQATT and CDR2 SNEGSKA (reference sequence). J was trimmed by 3 bases and V by 6 bases; bases with no gene match: 10.

This clonotype was observed a few times. The V call is TRBV20-1, the J call TRBJ2-5; possible D gene TRBD2, 6 bases. V dropped 1 base and J dropped 2 bases, with 8 bases sitting between them. This CDR3 has 13 amino acids. CDR1 and CDR2 from the germline V gene are DFQATT and SNEGSKA (reference sequence). The CDR3 DNA reads TGCAGTGCTAGAGTCGGACTACAAGAGACCCAGTACTTC. Translation gives CSARVGLQETQYF.

This chain links TRBV2 with TRBJ1-2; D not resolved. Trimming pared 2 bases from V and 7 bases from J, leaving 11 bases between. The germline CDR1 and CDR2 sequences are SNHLY and FYNNEI. This CDR3 is built from 13 residues. CDR3 protein: CASSETGIPGYTF. The CDR3 coding sequence is TGTGCCAGCAGTGAAACTGGGATTCCTGGCTACACCTTC.

A few counts support this clonotype. The chain uses TRBV12-3 or TRBV12-4 and TRBJ2-3, with D tentatively TRBD2 (5 bases). CDR3 length: 15 residues. V shed 4 bases and J shed 2 bases, with 13 bases lying between them. Here the CDR3 reads CASSSGVIITDTQYF. CDR3 bases: TGTGCCAGCAGTTCCGGGGTGATCATCACAGATACGCAGTATTTT.

The chain is built from TRBV11-3 and TRBJ1-2, with D unresolved. The germline V and J ends were trimmed by 0 bases and 7 bases, with 9 bases remaining between them. The CDR3 runs to 13 residues. Germline V gene sequence: CDR1 SGHNT, CDR2 YENEEA. CDR3 nucleotides: TGTGCCAGCAGCTTAGATCATAGGGCTGGCTACACCTTC. It translates to CASSLDHRAGYTF.

V is TRBV2 and J is TRBJ2-7; TRBD1 is a possible D gene (6 bases). Germline values: CDR1 SNHLY, CDR2 FYNNEI. Trimming left V 8 bases short and J 2 bases short, with 13 bases between. The CDR3 has 13 residues. The CDR3 loop reads CASWHRETYEQYF. Written as DNA, the CDR3 is TGTGCCAGCTGGCACAGGGAAACCTACGAGCAGTACTTC.

This sequence joins TRBV15 and TRBJ2-7; 7 nucleotides match TRBD2. CDR3 length: 14 amino acids. Germline loops: CDR1 LNHNV, CDR2 YYDKDF (reference sequence). The junction had 5 bases not matched to a gene; V was cut back by 2 bases and J by 4 bases. The CDR3 coding sequence is TGTGCCACCAGCAGAAAAGGGACTACTTACGAGCAGTACTTC. Amino acids: CATSRKGTTYEQYF.

The chain is built from TRBV2 and TRBJ1-2, with a weak D call TRBD1 (6 bases). The CDR3 totals 14 residues. The V end was cut by 6 bases, the J end by 8 bases, with 19 bases between. Germline V gives CDR1 SNHLY, CDR2 FYNNEI. The CDR3 DNA is TGTGCCAGCAGCAAAAAATTCAGGGGAAGCGGCTACACCTTC. Protein sequence: CASSKKFRGSGYTF.

Only a few counts were recorded for this clonotype. The chain recombines TRBV20-1 with TRBJ2-5; D call uncertain. V shed 5 bases and J shed 5 bases, with 9 bases lying between them. Germline-derived CDR1 and CDR2 are DFQATT and SNEGSKA (reference sequence). CDR3 length: 11 residues. The CDR3 here is CSAQSRETQYF. In DNA, the CDR3 is TGCAGTGCTCAATCCAGGGAGACCCAGTACTTC.

This clonotype was recorded a few times. The chain carries TRBV20-1 and TRBJ2-7; D uncertain. There are 11 residues in the CDR3. Trimming removed 3 bases at V and 5 bases at J, with 8 bases between. Germline assignment: CDR1 DFQATT and CDR2 SNEGSKA (reference sequence). The DNA for the CDR3 is TGCAGTGCTAGTTTACAGAACGAGCAGTACTTC. Its translation is CSASLQNEQYF.

This clonotype was detected only a few times. The chain has TRBV20-1 and TRBJ1-2; 7 nucleotides align to TRBD1. CDR3 length: 11 amino acids. Trimming removed 6 bases from V and 8 bases from J; junction bases left unmatched: 6. Germline V gene lookup returns CDR1 DFQATT and CDR2 SNEGSKA (reference sequence). This chain's CDR3 is CSARDSWGYTF. CDR3 DNA: TGCAGTGCGCGGGACAGCTGGGGCTACACCTTC.

The chain uses TRBV20-1 and TRBJ2-5; possibly TRBD2 for D (5 bases). The V end was cut by 2 bases, the J end by 4 bases, with 14 bases between. Germline lookup yields CDR1 DFQATT and CDR2 SNEGSKA (reference sequence). The CDR3 length is 14 residues. The CDR3 sequence is CSARIPGVRETQYF. The CDR3 nucleotides are TGCAGTGCTAGAATCCCCGGGGTTAGAGAGACCCAGTACTTC.

The V and J genes are TRBV20-1 and TRBJ2-5, with TRBD1 as a possible D gene (7 bases). The CDR3 extends over 12 amino acids. Germline CDR1 DFQATT, CDR2 SNEGSKA (reference sequence). V lost 5 bases, J lost 7 bases, and 14 bases lay in between. The CDR3 protein is CSAYHQGGTQYF. The CDR3 region has the DNA TGCAGTGCTTATCACCAGGGGGGGACCCAGTACTTC.

J is TRBJ2-3 and V is TRBV6-6; D is perhaps TRBD2 (5 bases). Germline loops: CDR1 MNHNY, CDR2 SVGAGI (reference sequence). The CDR3 runs to 13 residues. Trimming shortened V by 6 bases and J by 0 bases, and 7 bases separated the two germline ends. The CDR3 reads CASRDLSTDTQYF. The CDR3 coding sequence is TGTGCCAGCAGGGACTTAAGCACAGATACGCAGTATTTT.

This clonotype was seen only a few times. J is TRBJ1-5 and V is TRBV12-3 or TRBV12-4; D gene ambiguous. This CDR3 has 12 amino acids. V gave up 8 bases and J gave up 9 bases, with 14 bases separating them. The CDR3 sequence: CASRRELGPQHF. CDR3 coding DNA: TGTGCCAGCCGAAGGGAACTTGGGCCCCAGCATTTT.

The sample holds a few counts of this clonotype. The chain uses TRBV20-1 and TRBJ1-5; D uncertain. The CDR3 contains 14 residues. The germline V and J ends were trimmed by 0 bases and 7 bases, with 13 bases remaining between them. Germline V gene data show CDR1 as DFQATT and CDR2 as SNEGSKA (reference sequence). Written as DNA, the CDR3 is TGCAGTGCTAGAGATAGGGTAAGAAGGCAGCCCCAGCATTTT. The encoded protein is CSARDRVRRQPQHF.

This clonotype came up a few times. The V call is TRBV11-2, the J call TRBJ2-1, with 9 bases that match TRBD2. Germline-derived CDR1 and CDR2 are SGHAT and FQNNGV. The CDR3 is 18 residues long. After removal of 1 base from V and 8 bases from J, the junction contained 15 bases not matched to a gene. CDR3 sequence: CASSLVFAGGLSIHEQFF. The CDR3 DNA sequence: TGTGCCAGCAGCTTAGTGTTTGCGGGAGGGCTCTCAATCCATGAGCAGTTCTTC.

This clonotype was seen a few times. The genes are TRBV5-1 and TRBJ2-3; TRBD2 agrees at 10 bases. The CDR3 is 14 residues long. In germline, CDR1 is SGHRS, CDR2 YFSETQ. The V gene end was trimmed by 4 bases and the J gene end by 5 bases; junction bases not matched to a gene: 4. The CDR3 DNA is TGCGCCAGCAGCCTCACTAGCGGGGTAGATACGCAGTATTTT. It codes for CASSLTSGVDTQYF. The full variable domain, rest sourced from reference TRBV5-1 and TRBJ2-3, is KAGVTQTPRYLIKTRGQQVTLSCSPISGHRSVSWYQQTPGQGLQFLFEYFSETQRNKGNFPGRFSGRQFSNSRSEMNVSTLELGDSALYLCASSLTSGVDTQYFGPGTRLTVL.

This chain connects TRBV19 to TRBJ1-2, with TRBD1 identical over 7 bases. Germline V gives CDR1 LNHDA, CDR2 SQIVND (reference sequence). This CDR3 is 10 amino acids long. The J segment lost 7 bases and the V segment lost 8 bases, leaving 1 base of the junction unmatched. CDR3 amino acids: CASGDSGYTF. CDR3 sequence (DNA): TGTGCCAGTGGGGACAGTGGCTACACCTTC.

This clonotype was seen more than once but under ten times. The V call is TRBV4-1, the J call TRBJ2-5; D not certain. Trimming removed 5 bases at V and 4 bases at J, with 17 bases between. The CDR3 consists of 15 residues. Per germline, CDR1 MGHRA and CDR2 YSYEKL. The CDR3 sequence: CASSEGHSKGETQYF. Here the CDR3 DNA reads TGCGCCAGCAGCGAAGGCCATTCTAAGGGAGAGACCCAGTACTTC.

This clonotype was observed at least ten times. The chain uses TRBV20-1 and TRBJ1-5; D possibly corresponds to TRBD1 (5 bases). V gave up 3 bases and J gave up 1 base, with 10 bases separating them. The germline V gene has CDR1 DFQATT and CDR2 SNEGSKA (reference sequence). This CDR3 is built from 14 residues. As DNA, the CDR3 is TGCAGTGCTAGTGTGGGGCTAAGCAATCAGCCCCAGCATTTT. As protein: CSASVGLSNQPQHF.

The gene calls are TRBV7-8 and TRBJ2-7; the D is unclear. The ends were cut back, 0 bases at V and 0 bases at J, with 9 bases in the middle. The germline V gene encodes CDR1 SGHVS and CDR2 FQNEAQ. The CDR3 consists of 15 residues. CDR3 region: CASSLARVSSYEQYF. The CDR3, as DNA: TGTGCCAGCAGCTTAGCCCGGGTCAGCTCCTACGAGCAGTACTTC.

This chain uses TRBV29-1 with TRBJ2-7; perhaps TRBD1 as D (6 bases). There are 15 residues in the CDR3. V was clipped by 0 bases and J by 2 bases, with 14 bases between them. The V gene's germline CDR1 is SQVTM and CDR2 ANQGSEA. The CDR3 region is CSVEDLQGSTYEQYF. The CDR3 nucleotides are TGCAGCGTTGAAGATCTCCAGGGGTCTACCTACGAGCAGTACTTC.